This T cell receptor (beta chain) was captured by sequencing in a study of T cell responses to AZD1222 COVID-19 vaccine. The length of the CDR3 is 14 residues. The germline V gene has CDR1 SGHTA and CDR2 FQGNSA. The V gene end was trimmed by 7 bases and the J gene end by 5 bases; junction bases not matched to a gene: 7. Data came from immunoSEQ multiplex PCR; TCRdb stores just in-frame clones and leaves some out. The top ten hold approximately 1.7% of the sample, which has some 190,000 clones, 94% seen once. The origin of this receptor is an adult who received the MenACWY meningococcal vaccine as a control. This sample comprised peripheral blood, obtained 28 days after the second dose of the MenACWY control vaccine. The rearrangement uses TRBV7-2 and TRBJ2-2; TRBD2 agrees at 7 bases. The CDR3 sequence is CASTRLAGTGELFF. The CDR3 DNA sequence: TGTGCCAGCACCCGACTAGCTGGGACCGGGGAGCTGTTTTTT.